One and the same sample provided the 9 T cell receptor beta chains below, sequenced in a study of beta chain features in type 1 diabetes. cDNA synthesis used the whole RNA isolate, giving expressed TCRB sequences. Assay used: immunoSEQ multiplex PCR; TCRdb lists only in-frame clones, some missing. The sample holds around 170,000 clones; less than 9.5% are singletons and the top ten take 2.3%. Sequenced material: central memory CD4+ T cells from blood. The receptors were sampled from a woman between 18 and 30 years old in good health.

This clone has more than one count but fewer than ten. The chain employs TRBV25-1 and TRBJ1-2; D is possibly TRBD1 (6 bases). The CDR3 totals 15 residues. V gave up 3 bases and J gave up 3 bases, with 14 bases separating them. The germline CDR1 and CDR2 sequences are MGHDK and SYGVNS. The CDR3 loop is CASSEERGSDYGYTF. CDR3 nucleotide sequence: TGTGCCAGCAGTGAGGAGAGGGGGTCTGACTATGGCTACACCTTC.

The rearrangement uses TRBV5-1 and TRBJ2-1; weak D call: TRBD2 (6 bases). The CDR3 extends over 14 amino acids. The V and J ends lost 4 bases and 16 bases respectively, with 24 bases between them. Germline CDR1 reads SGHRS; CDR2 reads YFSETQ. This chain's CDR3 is CASSPRGLAEREFF. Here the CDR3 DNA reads TGCGCCAGCAGCCCCCGAGGGTTAGCGGAAAGGGAATTCTTC.

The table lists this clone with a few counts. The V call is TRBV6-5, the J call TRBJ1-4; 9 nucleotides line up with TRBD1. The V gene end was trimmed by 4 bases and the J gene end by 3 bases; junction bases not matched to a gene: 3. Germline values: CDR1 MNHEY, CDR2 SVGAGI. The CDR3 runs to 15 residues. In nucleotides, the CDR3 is TGTGCCAGCAGTTTGGACAGGGGACCTAATGAAAAACTGTTTTTT. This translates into CASSLDRGPNEKLFF.

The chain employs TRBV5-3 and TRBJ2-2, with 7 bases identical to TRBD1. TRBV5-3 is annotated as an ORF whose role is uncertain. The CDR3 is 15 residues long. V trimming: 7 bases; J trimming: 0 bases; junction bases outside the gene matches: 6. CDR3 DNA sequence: TGTGCCAGAGGTCGCCAGGGGGCGAACACCGGGGAGCTGTTTTTT. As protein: CARGRQGANTGELFF.

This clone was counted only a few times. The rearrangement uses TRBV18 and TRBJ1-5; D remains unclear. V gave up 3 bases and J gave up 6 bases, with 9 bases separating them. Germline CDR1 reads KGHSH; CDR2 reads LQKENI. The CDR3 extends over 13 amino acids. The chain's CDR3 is CASSPLESQPQHF. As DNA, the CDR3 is TGTGCCAGCTCACCGTTAGAATCTCAGCCCCAGCATTTT.

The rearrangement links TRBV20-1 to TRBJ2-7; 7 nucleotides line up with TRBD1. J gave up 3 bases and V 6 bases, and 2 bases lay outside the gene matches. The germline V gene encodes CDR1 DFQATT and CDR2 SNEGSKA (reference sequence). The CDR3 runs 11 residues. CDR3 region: CSARDSYEQYF. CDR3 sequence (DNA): TGCAGTGCCAGGGACAGCTACGAGCAGTACTTC.

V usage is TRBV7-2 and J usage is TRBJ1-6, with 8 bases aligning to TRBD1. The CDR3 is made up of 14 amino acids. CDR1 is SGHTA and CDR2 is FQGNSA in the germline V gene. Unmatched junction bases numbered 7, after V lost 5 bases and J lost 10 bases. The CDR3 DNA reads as TGTGCCAGCAGCATTGGACAGGGCCAATCACCCCTCCACTTT. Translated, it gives CASSIGQGQSPLHF.

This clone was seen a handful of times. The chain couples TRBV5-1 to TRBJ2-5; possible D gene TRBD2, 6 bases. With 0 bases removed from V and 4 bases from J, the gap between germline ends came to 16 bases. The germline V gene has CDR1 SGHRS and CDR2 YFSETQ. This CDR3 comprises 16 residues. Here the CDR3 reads CASSLGVPGVGETQYF. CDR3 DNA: TGCGCCAGCAGCTTGGGGGTTCCGGGAGTCGGAGAGACCCAGTACTTC. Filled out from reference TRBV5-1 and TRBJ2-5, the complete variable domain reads KAGVTQTPRYLIKTRGQQVTLSCSPISGHRSVSWYQQTPGQGLQFLFEYFSETQRNKGNFPGRFSGRQFSNSRSEMNVSTLELGDSALYLCASSLGVPGVGETQYFGPGTRLLVL.

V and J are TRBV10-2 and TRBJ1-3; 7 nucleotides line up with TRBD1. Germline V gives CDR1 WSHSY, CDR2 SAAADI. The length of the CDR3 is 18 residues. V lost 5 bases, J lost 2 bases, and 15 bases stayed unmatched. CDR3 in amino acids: CASSFPPSTGKTGNTIYF. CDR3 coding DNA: TGCGCCAGCAGTTTTCCCCCTTCGACAGGGAAGACTGGAAACACCATATATTTT.